This is a list of T cell receptor beta chains from one sample in a study of blood T cells in healthy people across ages. Each CDR3 protein is one row after TCRdb ran MiXCR on the 5' RACE reads. Counted here are 1.5 million to 1.8 million distinct CDR3 sequences, less than 45% occurring once; the ten biggest clones make up roughly 3.7%. Sequencing used blood. All receptors come from a woman under 30 in good health. The CDR3 runs from the conserved cysteine through the conserved F or W. A D gene is named only where the DNA matches it firmly.

CDR3aa | j_gene | v_gene | d_gene
CASSLKGQGFSGEKLFF | TRBJ1-4 | TRBV5-1 | TRBD1
CASSHRRNIYEHYF | TRBJ2-7 | TRBV11-2 | .
CASSQGSREFYNEQFF | TRBJ2-1 | TRBV4-3 | TRBD2
CASRGPPNTGELFF | TRBJ2-2 | TRBV5-6 | .
CASSYSRQGISSGQFF | TRBJ2-1 | TRBV6-5 | TRBD1
CASSPGIDSPLHF | TRBJ1-6 | TRBV18 | .
CASSSRLAVLRDKQYF | TRBJ2-7 | TRBV4-1 | TRBD2
CAISEIDSYEQYF | TRBJ2-7 | TRBV10-3 | .
CASSGTSGRSEQFF | TRBJ2-1 | TRBV25-1 | TRBD2
CSAWTGLSYEQYF | TRBJ2-7 | TRBV20-1 | TRBD2
CASRPGGSAETQYF | TRBJ2-5 | TRBV6-2/TRBV6-3 | TRBD2
CATSRGGITYEQYF | . | TRBV15 | .
CASTSGLAKNIQYF | TRBJ2-4 | TRBV5-1 | .
CASRRRVVSSYEQYF | TRBJ2-7 | TRBV28 | .
CSATARDRNTGELFF | TRBJ2-2 | TRBV20-1 | .
CASSFGDRLAGGQETQYF | . | TRBV28 | TRBD2
CASSPTRDSRQTQYF | . | TRBV18 | .
CSVGMIARRDTQYF | TRBJ2-3 | TRBV29-1 | .
CASSARTGTHNSPLHF | TRBJ1-6 | TRBV25-1 | TRBD1
CASSSHGVEVYNEQFF | TRBJ2-1 | TRBV28 | .
CASSYSRKQTRGYTF | TRBJ1-2 | TRBV6-5 | .
CATRSSGSYNEQFF | TRBJ2-1 | TRBV24-1 | TRBD2
CASSWGRGTYNEQFF | TRBJ2-1 | TRBV5-1 | .
CASSYGTARTEAFF | TRBJ1-1 | TRBV28 | TRBD1
CASSTGILAYNEQFF | TRBJ2-1 | TRBV27 | .
CSVGGSGTDTQYF | TRBJ2-3 | TRBV29-1 | .
CASSDSWERDTQYF | TRBJ2-3 | TRBV6-5 | .
CAISRRAQDTEAFF | TRBJ1-1 | TRBV10-3 | .
CASLPMLVANSPLPF | TRBJ1-6 | TRBV27 | .
CASRDRLWTRYF | TRBJ2-7 | TRBV7-2 | .
CASRSGGTAGYTF | TRBJ1-2 | TRBV7-2 | TRBD1
CSASSLNQPQYF | . | TRBV20-1 | .
CASSPPTRVAGQETQYF | TRBJ2-5 | TRBV18 | TRBD2
CSARGRKETQYF | TRBJ2-5 | TRBV20-1 | .
CSSSGGHGYTF | TRBJ1-2 | TRBV29-1 | .
CSARARGQVLSGANVLTF | TRBJ2-6 | TRBV20-1 | TRBD1
CASSLLSTPQHF | TRBJ1-5 | TRBV6-2/TRBV6-3 | .
CASSLGQDHNYEQYF | TRBJ2-7 | TRBV27 | .
CASSPGDQRGYTF | TRBJ1-2 | TRBV18 | .
CASSQGSGRGHYEQYF | . | TRBV4-2 | TRBD2
CASSDRPSYEQYF | TRBJ2-7 | TRBV6-2/TRBV6-3 | .
CASSPASGGGTGELFF | TRBJ2-2 | TRBV5-1 | TRBD2
CASSLGQGARNEQFF | TRBJ2-1 | TRBV7-6 | TRBD1
CASSLVGMTGANVLTF | TRBJ2-6 | TRBV7-2 | .
CASTSDRGNPYGYTF | TRBJ1-2 | TRBV4-1 | TRBD1
CASSLLAKDNEQFF | TRBJ2-1 | TRBV7-3 | .
CASSSRSGRPSSYSEQYF | TRBJ2-7 | TRBV4-2 | TRBD2
CASSLSWVVSYNEQFF | TRBJ2-1 | TRBV27 | .